This TCR beta chain was found in a study of Ad26.COV2.S vaccination and SARS-CoV-2 variants. Overall study context: Once, or twice with 56 days between doses, Ad26.COV2.S was given intramuscularly.

Noted treatment: 15 to 20 received Ad26.COV2.S at low or high dose, single or two shots; 5 received placebo; per-sample allocation not given. Sample collection was performed on day 63 after the first vaccine or placebo injection. The CDR3 loop spans 15 amino acids. In germline, CDR1 is MNHEY, CDR2 SMNVEV (reference sequence). V gave up 3 bases and J gave up 0 bases; unmatched junction bases: 3. Assay: immunoSEQ multiplex PCR; the TCRdb copy retains only in-frame clones and omits some. The sample holds a few hundred thousand clones, approximately 90% seen once. This TCR was recovered from a person aged 18 to 65 who received the Ad26.COV2.S COVID-19 vaccine or a placebo. Sequences were derived from peripheral blood, sampled in a trial of Ad26.COV2.S vaccine versus placebo. This sequence joins TRBV27 and TRBJ1-1, with TRBD1 identical over 8 bases. The CDR3 region is CASSFRGPVNTEAFF. The CDR3 DNA sequence: TGTGCCAGCAGTTTCAGGGGGCCGGTGAACACTGAAGCTTTCTTT.